The subject of this entry is one T cell receptor beta chain. The antigen is not known. The data are from a study of multiple sclerosis patients with progressive multifocal leukoencephalopathy. Study-level results: Expanded clones at PML onset predated and persisted through natalizumab therapy. In most PML patients, TRB repertoires appeared less diverse by entropy.

CDR1 and CDR2 (germline): SGHVS, FNYEAQ. The CDR3 spans 11 residues. Trimming stripped 6 bases from V and 5 bases from J, with 5 bases between. Time point noted: time of PML onset. The T3 samples were drawn when PML began. Synthetic inline TR CDR3 controls covering all V-J pairings were spiked into each PCR. Method: immunoSEQ multiplex PCR; TCRdb's copy keeps in-frame clones and lacks some. Of fewer than 35,000 clones listed, roughly 84% were seen once; the top ten hold more than 3%. V and J are TRBV7-6 and TRBJ2-1; D not resolved. Material: PBMCs, obtained from a patient treated with natalizumab. The TCR sequence derives from a human donor with progressive multifocal leukoencephalopathy. CDR3 region: CASSLNNEQFF. In nucleotides, the CDR3 is TGTGCCAGCAGTTTGAACAATGAGCAGTTCTTC.